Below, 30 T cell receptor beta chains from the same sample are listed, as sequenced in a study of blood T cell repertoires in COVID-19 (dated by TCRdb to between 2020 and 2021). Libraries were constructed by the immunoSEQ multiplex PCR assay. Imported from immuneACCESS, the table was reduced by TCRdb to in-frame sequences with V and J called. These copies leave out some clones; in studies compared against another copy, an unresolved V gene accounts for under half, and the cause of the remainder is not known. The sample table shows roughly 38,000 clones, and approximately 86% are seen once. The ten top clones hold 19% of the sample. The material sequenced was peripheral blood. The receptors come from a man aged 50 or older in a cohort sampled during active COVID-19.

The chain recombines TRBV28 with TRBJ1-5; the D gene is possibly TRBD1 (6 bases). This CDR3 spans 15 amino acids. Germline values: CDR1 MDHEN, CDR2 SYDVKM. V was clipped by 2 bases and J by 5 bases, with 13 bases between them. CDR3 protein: CASSLMSGVHQPQHF. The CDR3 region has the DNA TGTGCCAGCAGTTTAATGTCAGGGGTTCATCAGCCCCAGCATTTT.

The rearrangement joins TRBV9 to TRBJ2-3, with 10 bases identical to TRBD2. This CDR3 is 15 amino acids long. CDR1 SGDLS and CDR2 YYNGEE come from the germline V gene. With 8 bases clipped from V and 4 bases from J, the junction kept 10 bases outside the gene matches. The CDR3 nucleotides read TGTGCCAGTACATCTAGCGGGAGTTGGGCAGATACGCAGTATTTT. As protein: CASTSSGSWADTQYF.

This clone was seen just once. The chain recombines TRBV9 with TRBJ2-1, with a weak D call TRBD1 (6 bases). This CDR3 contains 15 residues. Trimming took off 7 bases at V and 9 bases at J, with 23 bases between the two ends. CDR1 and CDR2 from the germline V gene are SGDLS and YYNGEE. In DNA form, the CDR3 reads TGTGCCAGCTCCCCGGAGGACAGCTACGAAAGTGAGCAGTTCTTC. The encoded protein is CASSPEDSYESEQFF. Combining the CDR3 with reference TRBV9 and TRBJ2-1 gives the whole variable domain DSGVTQTPKHLITATGQRVTLRCSPRSGDLSVYWYQQSLDQGLQFLIQYYNGEERAKGNILERFSAQQFPDLHSELNLSSLELGDSALYFCASSPEDSYESEQFFGPGTRLTVL.

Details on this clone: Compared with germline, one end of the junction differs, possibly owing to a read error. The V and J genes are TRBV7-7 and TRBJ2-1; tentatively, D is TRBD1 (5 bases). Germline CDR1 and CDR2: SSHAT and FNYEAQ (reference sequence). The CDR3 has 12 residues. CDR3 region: CASSYQGGEQFF. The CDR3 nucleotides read TGTGCTAGCAGCTATCAGGGTGGGGAGCAGTTCTTC.

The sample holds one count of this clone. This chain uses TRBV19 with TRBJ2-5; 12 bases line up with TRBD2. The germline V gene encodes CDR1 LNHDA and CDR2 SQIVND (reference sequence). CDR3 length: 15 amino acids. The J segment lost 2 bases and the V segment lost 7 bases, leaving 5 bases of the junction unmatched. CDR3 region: CASTHGTSGQETQYF. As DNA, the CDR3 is TGTGCCAGTACCCATGGGACTAGCGGGCAAGAGACCCAGTACTTC.

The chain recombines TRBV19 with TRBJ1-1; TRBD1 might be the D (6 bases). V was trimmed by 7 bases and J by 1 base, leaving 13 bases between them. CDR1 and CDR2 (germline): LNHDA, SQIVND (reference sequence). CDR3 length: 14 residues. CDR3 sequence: CASTMGTPNTEAFF. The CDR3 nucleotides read TGTGCCAGTACCATGGGGACACCGAACACTGAAGCTTTCTTT.

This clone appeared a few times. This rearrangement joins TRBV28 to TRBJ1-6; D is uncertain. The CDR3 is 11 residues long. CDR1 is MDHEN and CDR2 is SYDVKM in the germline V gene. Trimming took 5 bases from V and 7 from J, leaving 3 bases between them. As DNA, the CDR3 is TGTGCCAGCAGTGAGAATTCACCCCTCCACTTT. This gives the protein CASSENSPLHF.

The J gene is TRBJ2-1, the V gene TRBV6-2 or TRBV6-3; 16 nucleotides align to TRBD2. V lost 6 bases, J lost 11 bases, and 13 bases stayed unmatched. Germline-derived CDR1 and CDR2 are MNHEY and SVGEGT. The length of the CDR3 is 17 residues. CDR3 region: CASSRTGLAGGLDQQFF. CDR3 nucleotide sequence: TGTGCCAGCAGCCGAACGGGACTAGCGGGGGGGCTGGATCAGCAGTTCTTC.

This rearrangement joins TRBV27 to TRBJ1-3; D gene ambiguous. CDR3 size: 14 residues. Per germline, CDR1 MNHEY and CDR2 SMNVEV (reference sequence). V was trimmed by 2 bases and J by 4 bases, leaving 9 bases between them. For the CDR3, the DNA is TGTGCCAGCAGTTTAGCCAGCGCGGGAAACACCATATATTTT. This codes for CASSLASAGNTIYF.

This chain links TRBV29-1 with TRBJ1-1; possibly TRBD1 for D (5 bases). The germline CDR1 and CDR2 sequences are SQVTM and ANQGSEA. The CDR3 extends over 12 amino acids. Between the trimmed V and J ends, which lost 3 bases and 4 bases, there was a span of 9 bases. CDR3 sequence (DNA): TGCAGCGTTGATCGGGGGACCACTGAAGCTTTCTTT. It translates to CSVDRGTTEAFF.

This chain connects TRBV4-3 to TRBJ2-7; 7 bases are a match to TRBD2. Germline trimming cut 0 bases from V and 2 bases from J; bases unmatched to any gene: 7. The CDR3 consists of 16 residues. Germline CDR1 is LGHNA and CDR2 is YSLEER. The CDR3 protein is CASSQDSGLGAYEQYF. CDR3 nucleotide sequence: TGCGCCAGCAGCCAAGACTCCGGACTAGGGGCCTACGAGCAGTACTTC.

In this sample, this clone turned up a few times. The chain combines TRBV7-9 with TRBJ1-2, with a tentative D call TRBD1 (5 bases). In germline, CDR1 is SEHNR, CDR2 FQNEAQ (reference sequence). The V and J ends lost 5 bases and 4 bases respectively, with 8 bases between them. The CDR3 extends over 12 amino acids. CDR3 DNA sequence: TGTGCCAGCAGCCCTGACAGCTATGGCTACACCTTC. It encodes CASSPDSYGYTF. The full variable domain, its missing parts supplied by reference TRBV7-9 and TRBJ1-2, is DTGVSQNPRHKITKRGQNVTFRCDPISEHNRLYWYRQTLGQGPEFLTYFQNEAQLEKSRLLSDRFSAERPKGSFSTLEIQRTEQGDSAMYLCASSPDSYGYTFGSGTRLTVV.

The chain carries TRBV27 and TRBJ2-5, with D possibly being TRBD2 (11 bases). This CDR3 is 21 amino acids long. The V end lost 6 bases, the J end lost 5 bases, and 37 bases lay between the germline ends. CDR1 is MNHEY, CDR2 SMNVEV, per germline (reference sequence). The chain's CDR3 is CASSPPTGGDLAGGRRETQYF. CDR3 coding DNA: TGTGCCAGCAGCCCCCCGACAGGGGGCGATCTAGCGGGAGGCCGCCGGGAGACCCAGTACTTC.

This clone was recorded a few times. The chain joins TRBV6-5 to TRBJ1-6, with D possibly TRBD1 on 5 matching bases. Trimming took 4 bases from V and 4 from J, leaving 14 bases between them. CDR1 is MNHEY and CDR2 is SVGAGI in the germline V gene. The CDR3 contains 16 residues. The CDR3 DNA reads TGTGCCAGCAGTTGGGGGGGAAAGATTTATAATTCACCCCTCCACTTT. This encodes CASSWGGKIYNSPLHF.

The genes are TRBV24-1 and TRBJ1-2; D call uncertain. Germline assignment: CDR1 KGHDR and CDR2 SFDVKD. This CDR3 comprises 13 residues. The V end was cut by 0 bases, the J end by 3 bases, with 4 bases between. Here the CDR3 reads CATSDLTDYGYTF. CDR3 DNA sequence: TGTGCCACCAGTGATTTGACGGACTATGGCTACACCTTC.

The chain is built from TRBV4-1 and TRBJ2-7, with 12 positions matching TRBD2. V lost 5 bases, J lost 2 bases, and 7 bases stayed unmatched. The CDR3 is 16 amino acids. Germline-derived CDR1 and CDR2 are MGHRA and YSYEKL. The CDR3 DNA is TGCGCCAGCAGCGTTTCCCTAGCGGGGGGGGCCTACGAGCAGTACTTC. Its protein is CASSVSLAGGAYEQYF.

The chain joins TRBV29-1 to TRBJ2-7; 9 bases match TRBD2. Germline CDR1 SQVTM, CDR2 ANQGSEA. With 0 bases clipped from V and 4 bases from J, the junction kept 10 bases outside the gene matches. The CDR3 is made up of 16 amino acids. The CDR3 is CSVEDLQREATYEQYV. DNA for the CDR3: TGCAGCGTTGAAGATCTTCAGCGGGAGGCGACTTACGAGCAGTACGTC.

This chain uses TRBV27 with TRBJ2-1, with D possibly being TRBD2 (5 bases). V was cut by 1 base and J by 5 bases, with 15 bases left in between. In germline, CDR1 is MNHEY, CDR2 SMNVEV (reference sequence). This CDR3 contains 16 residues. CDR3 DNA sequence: TGTGCCAGCAGTTTATTGGCGGGCGGTTCGGACAATGAGCAGTTCTTC. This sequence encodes CASSLLAGGSDNEQFF.

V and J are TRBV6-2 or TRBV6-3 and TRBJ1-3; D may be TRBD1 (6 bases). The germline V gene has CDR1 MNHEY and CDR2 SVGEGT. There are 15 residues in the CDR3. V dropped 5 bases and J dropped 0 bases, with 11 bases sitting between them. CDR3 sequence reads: CASSGQRHSGNTIYF. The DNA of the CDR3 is TGTGCCAGCAGTGGACAGAGACACTCTGGAAACACCATATATTTT.

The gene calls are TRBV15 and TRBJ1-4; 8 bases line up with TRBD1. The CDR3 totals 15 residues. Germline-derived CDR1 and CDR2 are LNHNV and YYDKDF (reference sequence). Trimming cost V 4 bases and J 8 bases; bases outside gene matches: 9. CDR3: CATSTRQGFGEKLFF. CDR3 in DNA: TGTGCCACCAGCACCCGACAGGGGTTTGGGGAAAAACTGTTTTTT.

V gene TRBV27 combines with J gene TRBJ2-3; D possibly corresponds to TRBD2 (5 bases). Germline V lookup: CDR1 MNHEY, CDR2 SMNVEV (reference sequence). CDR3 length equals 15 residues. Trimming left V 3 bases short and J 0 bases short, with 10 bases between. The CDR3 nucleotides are TGTGCCAGCAGTTTCGGCGGGCGAAGCACAGATACGCAGTATTTT. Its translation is CASSFGGRSTDTQYF.

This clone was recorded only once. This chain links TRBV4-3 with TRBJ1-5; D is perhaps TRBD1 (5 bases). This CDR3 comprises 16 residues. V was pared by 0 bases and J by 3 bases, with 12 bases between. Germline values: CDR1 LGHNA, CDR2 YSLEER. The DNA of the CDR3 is TGCGCCAGCAGCCAAGATCAAGGGGCGGTCAATCAGCCCCAGCATTTT. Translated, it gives CASSQDQGAVNQPQHF.

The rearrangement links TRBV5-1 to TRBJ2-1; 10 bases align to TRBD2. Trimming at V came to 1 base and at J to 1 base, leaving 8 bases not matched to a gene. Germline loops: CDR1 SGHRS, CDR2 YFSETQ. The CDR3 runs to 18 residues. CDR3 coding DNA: TGCGCCAGCAGCTTGCTAACCGGGACTAGCGCATCCTACAATGAGCAGTTCTTC. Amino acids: CASSLLTGTSASYNEQFF.

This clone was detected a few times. CDR3 protein: CASSRDRVSETQYF. The CDR3 region has the DNA TGCGCCAGCAGCCGGGACAGGGTATCAGAGACCCAGTACTTC. The chain couples TRBV5-1 to TRBJ2-5; 9 positions agree with TRBD1. Germline values: CDR1 SGHRS, CDR2 YFSETQ. The CDR3 consists of 14 residues. The trim removed 4 bases at V and 4 bases at J, leaving 5 bases unmatched.

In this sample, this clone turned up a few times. Written as DNA, the CDR3 is TGTGCCAGAAGCTTGGCCCTTTGTTTCGGGGAGCTGTTTTTT. Protein sequence: CARSLALCFGELFF. This chain connects TRBV5-3 to TRBJ2-2; no reliable D call. TRBV5-3 is designated an ORF whose function remains uncertain. The V end was cut by 0 bases, the J end by 7 bases, with 10 bases between. The CDR3 runs to 14 residues.

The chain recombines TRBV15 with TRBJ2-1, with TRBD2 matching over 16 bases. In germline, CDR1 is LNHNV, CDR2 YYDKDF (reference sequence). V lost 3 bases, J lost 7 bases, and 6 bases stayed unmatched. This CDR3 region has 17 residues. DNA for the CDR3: TGTGCCACCAGCAGGGGGACTAGCGGGAGGGCCACTAATGAGCAGTTCTTC. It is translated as CATSRGTSGRATNEQFF.

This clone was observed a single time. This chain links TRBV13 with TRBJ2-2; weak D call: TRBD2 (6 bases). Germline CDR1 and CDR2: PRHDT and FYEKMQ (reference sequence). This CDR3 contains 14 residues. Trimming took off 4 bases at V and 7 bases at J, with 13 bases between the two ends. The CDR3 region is CASSSGLPSGELFF. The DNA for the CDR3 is TGTGCCAGCAGCTCCGGACTACCAAGCGGGGAGCTGTTTTTT.

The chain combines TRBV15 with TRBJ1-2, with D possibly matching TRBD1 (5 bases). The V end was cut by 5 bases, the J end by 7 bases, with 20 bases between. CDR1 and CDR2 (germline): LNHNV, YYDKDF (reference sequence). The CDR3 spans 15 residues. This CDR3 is CATSVGTRTTSGYTF. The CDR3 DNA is TGTGCCACCAGCGTCGGGACTCGAACTACTAGTGGCTACACCTTC.

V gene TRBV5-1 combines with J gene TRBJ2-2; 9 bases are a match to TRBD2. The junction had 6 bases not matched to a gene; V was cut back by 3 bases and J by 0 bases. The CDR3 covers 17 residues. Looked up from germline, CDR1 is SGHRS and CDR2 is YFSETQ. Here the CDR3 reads CASSSLGTSPNTGELFF. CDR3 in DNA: TGCGCCAGCAGCTCGCTCGGGACTAGCCCGAACACCGGGGAGCTGTTTTTT.

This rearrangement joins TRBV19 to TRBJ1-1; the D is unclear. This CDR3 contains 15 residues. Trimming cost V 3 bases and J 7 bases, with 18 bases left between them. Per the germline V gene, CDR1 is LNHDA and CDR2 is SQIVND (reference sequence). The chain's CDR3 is CASSIFLTTQFEAFF. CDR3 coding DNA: TGTGCCAGTAGTATCTTTCTTACTACCCAGTTTGAAGCTTTCTTT.